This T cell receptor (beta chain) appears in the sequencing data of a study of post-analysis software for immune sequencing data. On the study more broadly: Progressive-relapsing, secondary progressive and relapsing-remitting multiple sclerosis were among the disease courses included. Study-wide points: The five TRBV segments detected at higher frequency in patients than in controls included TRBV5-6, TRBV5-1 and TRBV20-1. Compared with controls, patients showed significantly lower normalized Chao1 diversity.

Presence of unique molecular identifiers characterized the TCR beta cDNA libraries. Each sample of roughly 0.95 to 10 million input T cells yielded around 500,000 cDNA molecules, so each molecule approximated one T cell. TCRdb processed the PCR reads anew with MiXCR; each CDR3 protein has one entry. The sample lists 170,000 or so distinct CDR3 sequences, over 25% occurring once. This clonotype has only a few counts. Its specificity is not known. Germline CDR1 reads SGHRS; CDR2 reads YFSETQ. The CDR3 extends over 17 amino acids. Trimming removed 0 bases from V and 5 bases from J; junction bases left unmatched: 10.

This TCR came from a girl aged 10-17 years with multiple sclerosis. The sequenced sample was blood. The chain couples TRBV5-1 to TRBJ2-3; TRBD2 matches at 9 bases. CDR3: CASSLAFLAGGLDTQYF. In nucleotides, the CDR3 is TGCGCCAGCAGCTTGGCCTTTCTCGCGGGAGGGCTAGATACGCAGTATTTT.